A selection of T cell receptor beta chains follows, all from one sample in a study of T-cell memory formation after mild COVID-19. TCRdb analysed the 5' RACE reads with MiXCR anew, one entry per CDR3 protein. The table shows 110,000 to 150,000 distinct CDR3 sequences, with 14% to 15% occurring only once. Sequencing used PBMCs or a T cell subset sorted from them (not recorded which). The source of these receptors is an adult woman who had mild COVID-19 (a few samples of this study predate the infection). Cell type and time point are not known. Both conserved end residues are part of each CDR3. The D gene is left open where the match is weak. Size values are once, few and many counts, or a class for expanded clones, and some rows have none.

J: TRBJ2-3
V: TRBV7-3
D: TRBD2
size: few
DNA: TGTGCCAGCAGCTCCGGACTAGCCCCCGATACGCAGTATTTT
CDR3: CASSSGLAPDTQYF

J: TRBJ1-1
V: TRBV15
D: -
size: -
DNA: TGTGCCACCAGCAGAGATTCGGAGGGGCGAGCTGAAGCTTTCTTT
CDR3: CATSRDSEGRAEAFF

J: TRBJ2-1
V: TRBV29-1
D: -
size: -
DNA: TGCAGCGTGCCCAGACTCGGGAATGAGCAGTTCTTC
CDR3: CSVPRLGNEQFF

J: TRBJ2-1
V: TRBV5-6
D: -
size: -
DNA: TGTGCCAGCAGCTCCCGGGGCACGGATCAGCAGTTCTTC
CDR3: CASSSRGTDQQFF

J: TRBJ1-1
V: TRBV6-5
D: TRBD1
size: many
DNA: TGTGCCAGCAGTTACGAGGGGGGACAGTACTTCACTGAAGCTTTCTTT
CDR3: CASSYEGGQYFTEAFF

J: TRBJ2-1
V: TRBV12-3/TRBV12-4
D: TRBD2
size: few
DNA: TGTGCCAGCACGAATGCCGGGACTAGTCTTCATGAGCAGTTCTTC
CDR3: CASTNAGTSLHEQFF

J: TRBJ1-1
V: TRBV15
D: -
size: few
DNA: TGTGCCACCAGCAGAGATCCCGCAGGGCCCAACACTGAAGCTTTCTTT
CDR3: CATSRDPAGPNTEAFF

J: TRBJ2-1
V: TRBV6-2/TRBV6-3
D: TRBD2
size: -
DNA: TGTGCCGCTAGCGGCTGGTCCTACAATGAGCAGTTCTTC
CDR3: CAASGWSYNEQFF

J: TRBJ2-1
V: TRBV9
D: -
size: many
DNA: TGTGCCAGCAGCGTAACGGACAGAACCCTCAATGAGCAGTTCTTC
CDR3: CASSVTDRTLNEQFF

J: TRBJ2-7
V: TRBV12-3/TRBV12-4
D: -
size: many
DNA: TGTGCCAGCAGCCCCTATGGGGGGACAGATCTTAACTTC
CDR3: CASSPYGGTDLNF

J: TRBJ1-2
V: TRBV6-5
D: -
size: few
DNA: TGTGCCAGCTTAGGACCGCCCTATGGCTACACCTTC
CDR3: CASLGPPYGYTF

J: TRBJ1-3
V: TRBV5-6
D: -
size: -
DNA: TGTGCCAGCAGCCTGGGACACCCTGGAAACACCATATATTTT
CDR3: CASSLGHPGNTIYF

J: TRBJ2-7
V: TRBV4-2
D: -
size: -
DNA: TGTGCCAGCAGCCAAGAAGTGGGAACCGAGCAGTACTTC
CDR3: CASSQEVGTEQYF

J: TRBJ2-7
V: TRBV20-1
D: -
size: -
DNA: TGCAGTGCTAGAGATCCAGGGTCAGGCGAGCAGTACTTC
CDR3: CSARDPGSGEQYF

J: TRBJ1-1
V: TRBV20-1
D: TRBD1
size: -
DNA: TGCAGTGCTAGAGAGACAGGGTTGGGGAGGGCTGAAGCTTTCTTT
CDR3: CSARETGLGRAEAFF